The sequence of this TCR beta chain was determined in a study of cytomegalovirus exposure and HLA in healthy donors. Primers included in the PCR were 60 Vbeta and 13 Jbeta primers. The repertoire was sequenced with immunoSEQ multiplex PCR; TCRdb's copy has only in-frame clones and lacks some. The sample contains 25,000 to 40,000 clones, about 60% of which appear only once. Donors likely had unrecorded immune exposures despite being nominally healthy when sampled. The germline CDR1 and CDR2 sequences are MGHRA and YSYEKL. There are 15 residues in the CDR3. V lost 4 bases and J lost 2; bases outside the gene matches: 8.

The rearrangement links TRBV4-1 to TRBJ2-7, with TRBD2 identical over 7 bases. The clonotype originates from a man between 50 and 59 years old in good health and CMV-seropositive. The sample was PBMCs. CDR3 protein: CASSPSAGAPYEQYF. The CDR3, as DNA: TGCGCCAGCAGCCCGTCGGCGGGAGCTCCCTACGAGCAGTACTTC.